This is a list of T cell receptor beta chains from one sample in a study of early T cells in non-severe SARS-CoV-2 infection. TCRdb analysed the 5' RACE reads with MiXCR anew, one entry per CDR3 protein. The sample has tens of thousands of distinct CDR3 sequences; about 9.3% are singletons. Sequencing was performed on whole blood. The receptor set was obtained from an adult who was a healthcare worker with PCR-confirmed SARS-CoV-2 infection or an uninfected control (not recorded which). CDR3s include the opening cysteine and the closing phenylalanine or tryptophan. The D gene is left open where the match is weak. The size field is filled for only some rows; it gives once, few, many or a size class.

j_call: TRBJ2-7; v_call: TRBV18; clone_size: few; d_call: .; cdr3_nt: TGTGCCAGCTCACGGCCCACAGGTTTTCAGTACGAGCAGTACTTC; cdr3_aa: CASSRPTGFQYEQYF
j_call: TRBJ2-7; v_call: TRBV20-1; clone_size: few; d_call: TRBD1; cdr3_nt: TGCAGTGCCCCACCCGGGACAGGGTTCGAGCAGTACTTC; cdr3_aa: CSAPPGTGFEQYF
j_call: TRBJ2-7; v_call: TRBV6-1; clone_size: many; d_call: TRBD1; cdr3_nt: TGTGCCAGCGGTTGGGACAGGGTCCACGAGCAGTACTTC; cdr3_aa: CASGWDRVHEQYF
j_call: TRBJ2-7; v_call: TRBV7-8; clone_size: few; d_call: TRBD2; cdr3_nt: TGTGCCAGCACCCCTGGGGCGGGAGGGTCGTACGAGCAGTACTTC; cdr3_aa: CASTPGAGGSYEQYF
j_call: TRBJ2-7; v_call: TRBV28; clone_size: many; d_call: TRBD1; cdr3_nt: TGTGCCAGCACCCTGACAGGGAATTACGAGCAGTACTTC; cdr3_aa: CASTLTGNYEQYF
j_call: TRBJ2-3; v_call: TRBV20-1; clone_size: .; d_call: .; cdr3_nt: TGCAGTGCCCGTGAATGGCGGGAAGATACGCAGTATTTT; cdr3_aa: CSAREWREDTQYF
j_call: TRBJ2-5; v_call: TRBV14; clone_size: few; d_call: .; cdr3_nt: TGTGCCAGCAGCCAAGATCTCATCAGGCCCAAGTACTTC; cdr3_aa: CASSQDLIRPKYF
j_call: TRBJ1-4; v_call: TRBV5-6; clone_size: many; d_call: .; cdr3_nt: TGTGCCAGCAGCCACAGGGTTGCAACTAATGAAAAACTGTTTTTT; cdr3_aa: CASSHRVATNEKLFF
j_call: TRBJ2-7; v_call: TRBV6-5; clone_size: few; d_call: .; cdr3_nt: TGTGCCAGCAGTTACTCGAGGGGCAACGAGCAGTACTTC; cdr3_aa: CASSYSRGNEQYF
j_call: TRBJ1-5; v_call: TRBV28; clone_size: many; d_call: .; cdr3_nt: TGTGCCAGCAGTTTAGGGGGCGGGAATCAGCCCCAGCATTTT; cdr3_aa: CASSLGGGNQPQHF